The clone carrying this T cell receptor beta chain was observed a few times. The entry originates in a study of T-cell reconstitution after alpha-beta-depleted transplantation in children. J gave up 7 bases and V 4 bases, and 6 bases lay outside the gene matches. The CDR3 runs to 14 residues. Germline V gene data show CDR1 as SGHRS and CDR2 as YFSETQ. Unique molecular identifiers were built into the TCRbeta library. In TCRdb, the PCR reads were re-called with MiXCR into one record per CDR3 protein. The sample consists of roughly 500,000 distinct CDR3 sequences, about an eighth of them appearing once. The sequence was obtained from a human donor who donated a stem cell graft to a child with combined immunodeficiency. V and J are TRBV5-1 and TRBJ1-2; the match to TRBD1 covers 11 bases. This material consisted of PBMCs from the stem cell graft donor, taken from the stem cell graft. The CDR3 coding sequence is TGCGCCAGCAGCACAGGACAGGGGGCGTTTGGCTACACCTTC. Encoded protein: CASSTGQGAFGYTF.